Listed below are T cell receptor beta chains from one sample, sequenced in a study of shared clonotypes between healthy human individuals. TCRdb's copy holds only in-frame clones and misses some; the assay was immunoSEQ multiplex PCR. The table has some 2,000,000 clones, 90% to 95% seen once. The material sequenced was naive CD4+ T cells sorted from blood. The receptors originated from a man between 18 and 35 years old in good health. Each CDR3 is given with its conserved first and last residue. The D gene is left open where the match is weak. A clone size is listed for some rows: how often the clone was seen (once, few, many), or a class if it is expanded.

J gene,clone size,V gene,D gene,CDR3 DNA,CDR3 protein
TRBJ2-7,once,TRBV6-1,-,TGTGCCAGCAGTGAAATAAGGGGTTACGAGCAGTACTTC,CASSEIRGYEQYF
TRBJ2-7,-,TRBV4-1,TRBD2,TGCGCCAGCAGCCAAGCCCCTAGCGGGGGGCGGTGGGAGCAGTACTTC,CASSQAPSGGRWEQYF
TRBJ2-3,-,TRBV29-1,TRBD2,TGCAGCGCCGAGGGCCAGCGGGGTGCAGATACGCAGTATTTT,CSAEGQRGADTQYF
TRBJ2-1,-,TRBV7-9,TRBD2,TGTGCCAGCAGCTTAGGGACTAGCGGGAGGGCTAGCTCCTACAATGAGCAGTTCTTC,CASSLGTSGRASSYNEQFF
TRBJ2-1,-,TRBV9,TRBD2,TGTGCCAGCAGTAATAGCGGGGCCTCCTACAATGAGCAGTTCTTC,CASSNSGASYNEQFF
TRBJ2-2,-,TRBV25-1,-,TGTGCCAGCAGGGACAGAACCGGGGAGCTGTTTTTT,CASRDRTGELFF
TRBJ1-6,-,TRBV28,-,TGTGCCATCAGAAGTCAGGCGTATAATTCACCCCTCCACTTT,CAIRSQAYNSPLHF
TRBJ1-5,-,TRBV6-6,-,TGTGCCAGCAGTCCCAGGGTCGGTCAGCCCCAGCATTTT,CASSPRVGQPQHF
TRBJ2-7,-,TRBV2,-,TGTGCCAGCAGGGCGGAGGGGGCTGGCGCCTACGAGCAGTACTTC,CASRAEGAGAYEQYF
TRBJ1-2,-,TRBV6-1,-,TGTGCCAGCAGTGAACCCGGGGTCTGGGGCGGTAACTATGGCTACACCTTC,CASSEPGVWGGNYGYTF
TRBJ2-1,-,TRBV5-6,TRBD2,TGTGCCAGCAGCTCTATCGAAACTAGCGGGAGAGGGAATGAGCAGTTCTTC,CASSSIETSGRGNEQFF
TRBJ1-5,once,TRBV19,TRBD1,TGTGCCAGTACGGACAGGGTTAATCAGCCCCAGCATTTT,CASTDRVNQPQHF
TRBJ2-7,-,TRBV30,TRBD1,TGTGCCTGGGGACAGGGTCGGGACGAGCAGTACTTC,CAWGQGRDEQYF